Listed here is a single T cell receptor beta chain. The study drew participants aged about 18 to 89 years from 20 to 30 US areas. Participant-reported clinical history was the basis for cohort assignment. Clones were sequenced by immunoSEQ multiplex PCR, and TCRdb holds only the in-frame ones, with some missing. The data hold hundreds of thousands of clones, with approximately 86% observed a single time. The data originate from a study of blood T cell repertoires in COVID-19. The CDR3 extends over 12 amino acids. CDR1 is SGHTA and CDR2 is FQGNSA in the germline V gene. V was shortened by 2 bases and J by 5 bases, with 6 bases between the two germline ends.

The rearrangement links TRBV7-2 to TRBJ1-1; D gene unclear. The TCR originated in a woman in her twenties or thirties who had been exposed to COVID-19. The sequencing input was PBMCs or T cells enriched from blood (not recorded which). The CDR3 protein is CASSLIMTEAFF. The DNA for the CDR3 is TGTGCCAGCAGCTTAATTATGACTGAAGCTTTCTTT.